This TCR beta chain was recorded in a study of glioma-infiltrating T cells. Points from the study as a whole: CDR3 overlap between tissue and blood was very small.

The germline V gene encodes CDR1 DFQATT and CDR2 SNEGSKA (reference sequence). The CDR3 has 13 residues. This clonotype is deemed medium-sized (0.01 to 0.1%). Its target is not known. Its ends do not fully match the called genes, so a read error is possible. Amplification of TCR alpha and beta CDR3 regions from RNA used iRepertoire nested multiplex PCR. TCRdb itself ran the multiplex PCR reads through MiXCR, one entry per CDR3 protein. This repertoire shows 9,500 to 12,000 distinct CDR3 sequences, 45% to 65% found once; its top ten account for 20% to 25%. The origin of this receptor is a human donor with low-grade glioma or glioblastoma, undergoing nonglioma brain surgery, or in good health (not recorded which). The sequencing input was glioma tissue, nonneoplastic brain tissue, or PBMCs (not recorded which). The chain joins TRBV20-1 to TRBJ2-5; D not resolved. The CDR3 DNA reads TGCAGTGCGAGAGACGAGTTTCGGAAGACCCAGTACTTC. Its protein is CSARDEFRKTQYF.